The clone carrying this T cell receptor beta chain showed up just once. The target antigen is unknown. The sample originates from a study of metastatic and nonmetastatic thyroid tumors. Overall study context: Where malignant and benign thyroid patients were concerned, repertoires were compared across blood and tumor or nodule tissue. Study-level results: Reportedly, malignant thyroid tumors had significantly higher TCR beta diversity than benign nodules, in blood and tumor.

Until they underwent thyroid surgery, no patient had received any treatment. In the authors' workflow: The study built a papillary thyroid cancer distant-metastasis classifier from CDR3 differences across clinicopathological groups. From the PCR reads, TCRdb re-called clones with MiXCR. The V and J calls, along with clone size, are taken from TCRdb and not from the paper's own processing. The sample contains 15,000 to 20,000 clones, around 30% of which appear only once. With 8 bases clipped from V and 3 bases from J, the junction kept 9 bases outside the gene matches. The CDR3 spans 14 residues. Germline V lookup: CDR1 GTSNPN, CDR2 SVGIG (reference sequence).

The J gene is TRBJ2-2, the V gene TRBV30; the match to TRBD2 covers 7 bases. This TCR came from a female donor with papillary thyroid cancer or a benign thyroid nodule (not recorded which). Some clones in this sample may be carry-over from other donors' samples. Sequenced: tumor tissue. CDR3 protein: CARLSGLYTGELFF. Written as DNA, the CDR3 is TGTGCCAGACTTAGCGGGTTGTACACCGGGGAGCTGTTTTTT.